Presented here are 8 T cell receptor beta chains from one specimen sequenced in a study of technical replicates of blood from a handful of donors. TCRdb's copy holds only in-frame clones and misses some; the assay was immunoSEQ multiplex PCR. The data hold more than 90,000 clones, with roughly 96% observed a single time. The sample consisted of T cells isolated from PBMCs. The receptor source for this set is a human donor in good health.

The chain couples TRBV5-5 to TRBJ1-1, with 7 bases that match TRBD1. The germline V gene encodes CDR1 SGHKS and CDR2 YYEKEE (reference sequence). CDR3 length equals 15 residues. With V trimmed by 4 bases and J by 0 bases, 6 bases remained unmatched. The DNA for the CDR3 is TGTGCCAGCAGCAAAACAGGGGTCATGAACACTGAAGCTTTCTTT. This encodes CASSKTGVMNTEAFF. The full variable domain, in which reference TRBV5-5 and TRBJ1-1 provide the parts outside the CDR3, is DAGVTQSPTHLIKTRGQQVTLRCSPISGHKSVSWYQQVLGQGPQFIFQYYEKEERGRGNFPDRFSARQFPNYSSELNVNALLLGDSALYLCASSKTGVMNTEAFFGQGTRLTVV.

This clone appeared once. The gene calls are TRBV7-3 and TRBJ1-1, with D possibly being TRBD1 (6 bases). With 8 bases removed from V and 1 base from J, the gap between germline ends came to 26 bases. CDR3 length equals 18 residues. Germline V gene sequence: CDR1 SGHTA, CDR2 FQGTGA. The CDR3 DNA reads as TGTGCCAGCTCAGTGGGGGCAGTATCCGGGACAAAGAACACTGAAGCTTTCTTT. Amino acid sequence: CASSVGAVSGTKNTEAFF.

The chain's CDR3 is CASSLVYGTGNSEQYF. The CDR3 bases are TGCGCCAGCAGCTTGGTGTACGGGACAGGGAATTCCGAGCAGTACTTC. The genes are TRBV5-1 and TRBJ2-7; 9 nucleotides match TRBD1. CDR3 size: 16 residues. V gave up 0 bases and J gave up 6 bases; unmatched junction bases: 10. The germline V gene has CDR1 SGHRS and CDR2 YFSETQ.

The chain has TRBV19 and TRBJ1-4; no definite D call. V gave up 2 bases and J gave up 5 bases, with 12 bases separating them. The CDR3 extends over 15 amino acids. The germline V gene has CDR1 LNHDA and CDR2 SQIVND (reference sequence). The CDR3 DNA sequence: TGTGCCAGTAGTATAAGGAGGCAGTCCAATGAAAAACTGTTTTTT. It encodes CASSIRRQSNEKLFF.

The chain carries TRBV5-1 and TRBJ1-2, with D tentatively TRBD1 (5 bases). Germline V gene sequence: CDR1 SGHRS, CDR2 YFSETQ. The CDR3 is 13 residues long. Trimming removed 5 bases at V and 5 bases at J, with 13 bases between. CDR3 sequence (DNA): TGCGCCAGCAGGCCAACAGGACCGTATGGCTACACCTTC. Residues: CASRPTGPYGYTF.

This sequence joins TRBV4-1 and TRBJ2-7; 9 bases line up with TRBD2. V was pared by 4 bases and J by 0 bases, with 4 bases of the junction left unmatched. The germline CDR1 and CDR2 sequences are MGHRA and YSYEKL. CDR3 length: 15 residues. The CDR3 DNA sequence: TGCGCCAGCAGCCCCGGACTAGCGATCTCCTACGAGCAGTACTTC. Encoded protein: CASSPGLAISYEQYF.

The genes are TRBV9 and TRBJ1-4; D is undetermined. V was pared by 0 bases and J by 5 bases, with 8 bases between. There are 14 residues in the CDR3. Germline V lookup: CDR1 SGDLS, CDR2 YYNGEE. The DNA for the CDR3 is TGTGCCAGCAGCGTAGCCGGAGAGAATGAAAAACTGTTTTTT. It is translated as CASSVAGENEKLFF.

The V and J genes are TRBV19 and TRBJ2-1, with 11 bases aligning to TRBD2. The CDR3 is 16 amino acids. With 2 bases clipped from V and 2 bases from J, the junction kept 2 bases outside the gene matches. The germline V gene has CDR1 LNHDA and CDR2 SQIVND (reference sequence). For the CDR3, the DNA is TGTGCCAGTAGTATAACTAGCGGGAGCACCTACAATGAGCAGTTCTTC. This gives the protein CASSITSGSTYNEQFF.